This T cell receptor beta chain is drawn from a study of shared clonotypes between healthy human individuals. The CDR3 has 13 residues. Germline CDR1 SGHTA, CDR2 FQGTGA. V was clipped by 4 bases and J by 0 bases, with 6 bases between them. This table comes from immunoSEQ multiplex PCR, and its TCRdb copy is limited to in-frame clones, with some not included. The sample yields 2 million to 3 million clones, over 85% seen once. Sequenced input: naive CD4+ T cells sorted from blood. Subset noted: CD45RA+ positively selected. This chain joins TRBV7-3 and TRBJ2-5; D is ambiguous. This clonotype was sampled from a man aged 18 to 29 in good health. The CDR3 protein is CASSYGYQETQYF. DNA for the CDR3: TGTGCCAGCAGCTACGGGTACCAAGAGACCCAGTACTTC.